The 23 T cell receptor beta chains below all came from one sample that was sequenced in a study of OX40 agonist ivuxolimab in advanced cancers. TCRdb's copy holds only in-frame clones and misses some; the assay was immunoSEQ multiplex PCR. The top ten hold 0.6% to 0.8% of the sample, which has roughly 80,000 clones, roughly 85% seen once. Sequenced here: CD4+ or CD8+ T cells sorted from blood, sampled in a trial of the OX40 agonist ivuxolimab. Receptor source: an adult with an advanced solid tumor such as melanoma, head and neck, liver or kidney cancer.

This chain connects TRBV7-2 to TRBJ1-6, with D unclear. Trimming left V 6 bases short and J 6 bases short, with 9 bases between. CDR3 length: 13 amino acids. CDR1 and CDR2 (germline): SGHTA, FQGNSA. The chain's CDR3 is CASRWSFNSPLHF. CDR3 nucleotides: TGTGCCAGCAGGTGGAGCTTTAATTCACCCCTCCACTTT. Supplemented by reference TRBV7-2 and TRBJ1-6, the full variable domain reads GAGVSQSPSNKVTEKGKDVELRCDPISGHTALYWYRQSLGQGLEFLIYFQGNSAPDKSGLPSDRFSAERTGGSVSTLTIQRTQQEDSAVYLCASRWSFNSPLHFGNGTRLTVT.

V and J are TRBV19 and TRBJ2-7; D uncertain. CDR3 length: 12 amino acids. Germline lookup yields CDR1 LNHDA and CDR2 SQIVND (reference sequence). The V and J ends lost 3 bases and 4 bases respectively, with 7 bases between them. This CDR3 is CASSIPPYEQYF. CDR3 in DNA: TGTGCCAGTAGTATCCCGCCATACGAGCAGTACTTC.

The chain has TRBV12-5 and TRBJ2-7; 8 bases line up with TRBD2. The ends lost 5 bases at V and 3 bases at J; junction bases unmatched: 6. Germline V gene sequence: CDR1 LGHNT, CDR2 FRNRAP. The CDR3 runs to 14 residues. CDR3 amino acids: CASGPGGNYYEQYF. The CDR3 nucleotides read TGTGCTAGTGGTCCGGGGGGGAACTACTACGAGCAGTACTTC.

CDR3 amino acids: CASSLVGRVNEKLFF. As DNA, the CDR3 is TGTGCCAGCAGCTTAGTGGGCAGGGTTAATGAAAAACTGTTTTTT. V and J are TRBV7-2 and TRBJ1-4; D is possibly TRBD1 (5 bases). V was shortened by 1 base and J by 4 bases, with 10 bases between the two germline ends. Per the germline V gene, CDR1 is SGHTA and CDR2 is FQGNSA. The CDR3 consists of 15 residues.

J is TRBJ2-3 and V is TRBV19; 9 positions match TRBD1. The junction had 8 bases not matched to a gene; V was cut back by 5 bases and J by 5 bases. The germline CDR1 and CDR2 sequences are LNHDA and SQIVND (reference sequence). This CDR3 contains 15 residues. The DNA for the CDR3 is TGTGCCAGTAGTCCGAACAGGGGGCAAGGAGATACGCAGTATTTT. Amino acid sequence: CASSPNRGQGDTQYF. The whole variable domain, filled in from reference TRBV19 and TRBJ2-3, reads DGGITQSPKYLFRKEGQNVTLSCEQNLNHDAMYWYRQDPGQGLRLIYYSQIVNDFQKGDIAEGYSVSREKKESFPLTVTSAQKNPTAFYLCASSPNRGQGDTQYFGPGTRLTVL.

This chain uses TRBV9 with TRBJ1-3; 8 nucleotides align to TRBD1. This CDR3 has 16 residues. CDR1 SGDLS and CDR2 YYNGEE come from the germline V gene. The J segment lost 2 bases and the V segment lost 3 bases, leaving 7 bases of the junction unmatched. CDR3 bases: TGTGCCAGCAGCGCCGACCTCAGGGGGCCTGGAAACACCATATATTTT. Translating it yields CASSADLRGPGNTIYF.

The V gene is TRBV7-2, the J gene TRBJ1-4; 7 bases map to TRBD1. The V gene's germline CDR1 is SGHTA and CDR2 FQGNSA. V lost 4 bases, J lost 8 bases, and 7 bases stayed unmatched. This CDR3 region has 14 residues. The CDR3 spells CASSYTGVAEKLFF. The CDR3 DNA is TGTGCCAGCAGCTATACAGGGGTCGCCGAAAAACTGTTTTTT. The variable domain in full, with the rest retrieved from reference TRBV7-2 and TRBJ1-4, is GAGVSQSPSNKVTEKGKDVELRCDPISGHTALYWYRQSLGQGLEFLIYFQGNSAPDKSGLPSDRFSAERTGGSVSTLTIQRTQQEDSAVYLCASSYTGVAEKLFFGSGTQLSVL.

This clone is a singleton in its sample. J is TRBJ1-2 and V is TRBV5-4, with TRBD1 matching 11 bases. The germline gives CDR1 SGHNT, CDR2 YYREEE (reference sequence). With V trimmed by 4 bases and J by 6 bases, 5 bases remained unmatched. There are 14 residues in the CDR3. The CDR3 DNA reads as TGTGCCAGCAGCAGCTGGACAGGGGGCGATGGCTACACCTTC. It translates to CASSSWTGGDGYTF. Full variable domain (rest looked up from reference TRBV5-4 and TRBJ1-2): ETGVTQSPTHLIKTRGQQVTLRCSSQSGHNTVSWYQQALGQGPQFIFQYYREEENGRGNFPPRFSGLQFPNYSSELNVNALELDDSALYLCASSSWTGGDGYTFGSGTRLTVV.

The chain carries TRBV7-2 and TRBJ1-4, with no clear D. CDR3 length: 15 residues. V was trimmed by 2 bases and J by 3 bases, leaving 10 bases between them. Per germline, CDR1 SGHTA and CDR2 FQGNSA. The CDR3 sequence is CASSLSVQPNEKLFF. In DNA, the CDR3 is TGTGCCAGCAGCTTATCTGTGCAGCCTAATGAAAAACTGTTTTTT.

This chain joins TRBV7-2 and TRBJ2-7, with D tentatively TRBD1 (6 bases). Germline CDR1 and CDR2: SGHTA and FQGNSA. Trimming shortened V by 5 bases and J by 7 bases, and 12 bases separated the two germline ends. The CDR3 is 12 amino acids. As DNA, the CDR3 is TGTGCCAGCAGCCCCTACAGGGAAGAGCAGTACTTC. Its protein is CASSPYREEQYF. The entire variable domain, with the rest obtained from reference TRBV7-2 and TRBJ2-7, is as follows: GAGVSQSPSNKVTEKGKDVELRCDPISGHTALYWYRQSLGQGLEFLIYFQGNSAPDKSGLPSDRFSAERTGGSVSTLTIQRTQQEDSAVYLCASSPYREEQYFGPGTRLTVT.

This chain joins TRBV21-1 and TRBJ1-3. TRBV21-1 is tagged as a pseudogene. The CDR3 is made up of 17 amino acids. In DNA, the CDR3 is TGTGCCAGCAGCAAACCTCCGGGATGGGTGAGAGGAAACACCATATATTTT. The encoded protein is CASSKPPGWVRGNTIYF.

The CDR3 DNA sequence: TGTGCCAGCAGTTTATGGGGGCAGCCCCAGCATTTT. Translated, it gives CASSLWGQPQHF. The gene calls are TRBV27 and TRBJ1-5; D perhaps matches TRBD1 (5 bases). CDR1 is MNHEY, CDR2 SMNVEV, per germline (reference sequence). The CDR3 consists of 12 residues. The V and J ends lost 1 base and 7 bases respectively, with 5 bases between them.

The chain has TRBV19 and TRBJ2-1, with TRBD2 matching over 9 bases. The V gene end was trimmed by 4 bases and the J gene end by 4 bases; junction bases not matched to a gene: 14. CDR3 length: 18 residues. From germline, CDR1 is LNHDA and CDR2 SQIVND (reference sequence). DNA for the CDR3: TGTGCCAGTAGTAGCCCCAGGGGGGTTGCGGGGGGGTACAATGAGCAGTTCTTC. It translates to CASSSPRGVAGGYNEQFF.

This clone has more than one count but fewer than ten. The rearrangement joins TRBV7-6 to TRBJ2-1; 13 bases match TRBD2. Trimming removed 5 bases from V and 8 bases from J; junction bases left unmatched: 6. CDR3 length: 15 amino acids. Germline CDR1 reads SGHVS; CDR2 reads FNYEAQ. CDR3 DNA: TGTGCCAGCAGCCTGACTAGCGGGGGGACTGATGAGCAGTTCTTC. Translated: CASSLTSGGTDEQFF.

A single count supports this clone. The genes are TRBV6-5 and TRBJ2-7; D perhaps matches TRBD1 (5 bases). CDR1 and CDR2 from the germline V gene are MNHEY and SVGAGI. V was cut by 10 bases and J by 4 bases, with 17 bases left in between. The length of the CDR3 is 13 residues. CDR3 nucleotides: TGTGCCACTTCTCTCGACAGACCTTACGAGCAGTACTTC. Protein product: CATSLDRPYEQYF.

The V gene is TRBV2, the J gene TRBJ1-5, with TRBD1 as a possible D gene (6 bases). Germline CDR1 SNHLY, CDR2 FYNNEI. V was pared by 6 bases and J by 7 bases, with 16 bases between. The CDR3 extends over 14 amino acids. The CDR3 DNA follows: TGTGCCAGCAGCCCGGAACAGGGAAACCAGCCCCAGCATTTT. It encodes CASSPEQGNQPQHF.

The rearrangement joins TRBV6-6 to TRBJ2-2, with no clear D. The CDR3 spans 13 residues. The ends were cut back, 3 bases at V and 6 bases at J, with 8 bases in the middle. Germline CDR1 and CDR2: MNHNY and SVGAGI (reference sequence). Written as DNA, the CDR3 is TGTGCCAGCAGTTATGTGGGCTCCGGGGAGCTGTTTTTT. Protein product: CASSYVGSGELFF.

The rearrangement uses TRBV6-5 and TRBJ1-5, with unresolved D. V dropped 8 bases and J dropped 2 bases, with 10 bases sitting between them. The CDR3 is 13 amino acids. Germline CDR1 reads MNHEY; CDR2 reads SVGAGI. In nucleotides, the CDR3 is TGTGCCAGCCAGGAATTTGGCAATCAGCCCCAGCATTTT. As protein: CASQEFGNQPQHF.

This rearrangement joins TRBV6-4 to TRBJ2-3; 7 positions agree with TRBD2. V lost 4 bases to trimming and J lost 6 bases; unmatched junction nucleotides: 10. The CDR3 has 15 amino acids. The germline V gene has CDR1 MRHNA and CDR2 SNTAGT. The CDR3 bases are TGTGCCAGCAGTGTCGCCCCGGGGGGAGCGGATACGCAGTATTTT. This translates into CASSVAPGGADTQYF.

The V and J genes are TRBV18 and TRBJ1-3, with 7 positions matching TRBD1. Germline trimming cut 1 base from V and 0 bases from J; bases unmatched to any gene: 6. This CDR3 is built from 17 residues. The germline CDR1 and CDR2 sequences are KGHSH and LQKENI. Here the CDR3 reads CASSPLDSGGSGNTIYF. The CDR3 nucleotides are TGTGCCAGCTCACCACTCGATTCAGGGGGCTCTGGAAACACCATATATTTT.

The CDR3 region has the DNA TGTGCCAGCACCCGTCAGGGGGGGGCTGGAGATACGCAGTATTTT. Translation gives CASTRQGGAGDTQYF. The chain combines TRBV11-2 with TRBJ2-3, with D perhaps being TRBD1 or TRBD2 (7 bases each). CDR1 is SGHAT, CDR2 FQNNGV, per germline. The V end lost 7 bases, the J end lost 5 bases, and 19 bases lay between the germline ends. The CDR3 runs 15 residues.

This clone has a single count. V gene TRBV4-2 combines with J gene TRBJ2-7; D not resolved. Trimming pared 4 bases from V and 2 bases from J, leaving 15 bases between. The CDR3 contains 15 residues. Germline V gene lookup returns CDR1 LGHNA and CDR2 YNFKEQ. The CDR3: CASSPGLIAAYEQYF. The DNA for the CDR3 is TGTGCCAGCAGCCCAGGTCTTATCGCGGCCTACGAGCAGTACTTC.

V usage is TRBV19 and J usage is TRBJ1-5, with 7 bases that match TRBD1. This CDR3 spans 13 amino acids. Per germline, CDR1 LNHDA and CDR2 SQIVND (reference sequence). Trimming took 6 bases from V and 4 from J; bases not matched to a gene: 3. The CDR3 DNA is TGTGCCAGTAGGGGGGGACAGAATCAGCCCCAGCATTTT. It is translated as CASRGGQNQPQHF.